This T cell receptor beta chain was sequenced for a study of blood T cell repertoires in COVID-19 (dated by TCRdb to the early 2020s). For context, the study as a whole: Samples covering the acute and convalescent phases of COVID-19 were provided by collaborators in the United States, Italy and Spain. The material from the prospective study consisted of cDNA or gDNA derived from T cells, B-cell-depleted T cells, or PBMCs. Deeply sampled blood TCRbeta repertoires from subjects exposed to, actively infected with, or recovered from COVID-19 were included in the dataset. A freely available public database, intended as a resource for researchers studying the immune response to SARS-CoV-2, is where the repertoires were released. Samples were obtained from the ongoing ImmuneRACE study (first 160 participants) and from 1,200 or so subjects provided by 6 global collaborators. Sample metadata almost always included a de-identified subject ID, COVID-19 status, age in years and sex. Where available, HLA class I and class II types were taken from metadata supplied by the sample provider and were not determined by assay-based typing. The investigation overall reported the following: The amount of clinical and demographic metadata varied by source and participant and was provided uncurated.

Each collaborating institution followed its own protocols to collect whole blood in K2EDTA tubes. Collaborator samples were shipped for TCRbeta analysis as frozen whole blood, isolated PBMCs, or DNA extracted from either sample type. A remark on this clone: No antigen is known for it. No much larger clone exists at a distance of one base, and base qualities are not known.

The junction shows trimming of 6 bases on V and 5 bases on J, and the gene matches do not reach 3 bases of it. Measured from the cysteine to the phenylalanine, the CDR3 is 13 residues long. Only CDR3 DNA remains: 39 bases, in frame from the first base. The germline V gene (reference sequence) provides CDR1 SEHNR and CDR2 FQNEAQ. TCRbeta CDR3 regions were amplified from genomic DNA by means of the immunoSEQ Assay, a bias-controlled multiplex PCR. On the authors' methods: The number of nucleated cells in each sample was estimated by amplification of reference gene primers within the assay. To quantify the absolute abundance of each unique TCRbeta CDR3 rearrangement, sequence reads were collapsed and filtered. For each sample, productive Simpson clonality was calculated as the square root of Simpson's diversity index over productive rearrangements. The clones in this table, taken by TCRdb from immuneACCESS, are in-frame only. Not every clone is retained; where verified, under half of the shortfall comes from an unresolved V gene, and the cause of the rest is unknown. The V and J calls and clone size were taken over from that table, and D and trimming were inferred from the DNA. The sample includes about 250,000 clones, with approximately 85% observed a single time. Approximately 0.8% of the sample comes from the top ten.

The sequence is built from TRBV7-9 and TRBJ1-4; 7 nucleotides in the junction match TRBD1. This sequence was found in a woman aged 25 to 39 with acute or convalescent COVID-19. Specimen: peripheral blood. The nucleotide sequence is TGTGCCAGCAGGGGACAGACCAATGAAAAACTGTTTTTT. Translation gives CASRGQTNEKLFF.